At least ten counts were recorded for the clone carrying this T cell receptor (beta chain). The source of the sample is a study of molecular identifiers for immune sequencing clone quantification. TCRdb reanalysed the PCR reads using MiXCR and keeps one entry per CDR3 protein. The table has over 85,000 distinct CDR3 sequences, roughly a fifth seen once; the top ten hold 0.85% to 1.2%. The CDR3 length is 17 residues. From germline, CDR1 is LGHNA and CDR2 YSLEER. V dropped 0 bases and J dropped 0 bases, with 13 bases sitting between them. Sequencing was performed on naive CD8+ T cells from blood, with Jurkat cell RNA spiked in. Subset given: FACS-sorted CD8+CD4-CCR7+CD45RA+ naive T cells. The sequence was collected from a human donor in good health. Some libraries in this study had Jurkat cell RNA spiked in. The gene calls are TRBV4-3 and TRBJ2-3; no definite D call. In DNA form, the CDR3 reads TGCGCCAGCAGCCAAGATGTGAAAAGACCTAGCACAGATACGCAGTATTTT. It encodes CASSQDVKRPSTDTQYF.